This TCR beta chain was obtained from a study of T cell responses to AZD1222 COVID-19 vaccine. The protocol was immunoSEQ multiplex PCR, while the TCRdb copy is restricted to in-frame clones and leaves out a portion. The table records 85,000 to 130,000 clones, less than 95% of them present only once. The receptor comes from an adult who received the AZD1222 COVID-19 vaccine. Sequencing was performed on peripheral blood, taken 28 days after the second AZD1222 dose.

The CDR3 here is CASTTLDGSPLHF. CDR3 bases: TGTGCCAGCACGACGCTCGATGGTTCACCCCTCCACTTT. The gene calls are TRBV6-5 and TRBJ1-6; unclear D gene. V gave up 7 bases and J gave up 9 bases, with 13 bases separating them. CDR1 and CDR2 from the germline V gene are MNHEY and SVGAGI. The CDR3 length is 13 residues.